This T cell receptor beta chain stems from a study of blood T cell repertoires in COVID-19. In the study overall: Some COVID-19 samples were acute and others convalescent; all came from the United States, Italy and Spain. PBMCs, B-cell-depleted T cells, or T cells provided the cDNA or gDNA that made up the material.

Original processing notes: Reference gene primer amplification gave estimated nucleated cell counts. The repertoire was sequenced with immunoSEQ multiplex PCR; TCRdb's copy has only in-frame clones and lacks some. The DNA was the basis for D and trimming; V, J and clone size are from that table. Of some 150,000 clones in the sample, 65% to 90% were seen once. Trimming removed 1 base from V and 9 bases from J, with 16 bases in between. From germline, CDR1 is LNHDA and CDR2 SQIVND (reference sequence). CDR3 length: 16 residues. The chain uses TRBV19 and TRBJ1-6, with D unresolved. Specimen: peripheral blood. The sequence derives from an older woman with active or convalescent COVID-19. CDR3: CASSIGTSSAVSPLHF. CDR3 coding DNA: TGTGCCAGTAGTATAGGAACAAGCAGCGCGGTTTCACCCCTCCACTTT.